The next 32 T cell receptor beta chains were all read from a single sample in a study of shared clonotypes between healthy human individuals. The naive CD8 population came from CD45RO-negative cells selected for CCR7, without terminally differentiated effector memory CD45RA+ cells. Data came from immunoSEQ multiplex PCR; TCRdb stores just in-frame clones and leaves some out. Of millions of clones in the sample, about 95% were seen once. The specimen sequenced was naive CD8+ T cells sorted from blood. The receptors originated from a man aged 18 to 30 in good health.

The chain has TRBV9 and TRBJ2-1, with TRBD1 matching over 8 bases. The CDR3 extends over 16 amino acids. V was clipped by 0 bases and J by 4 bases; unmatched bases: 6. The germline V gene encodes CDR1 SGDLS and CDR2 YYNGEE. CDR3 bases: TGTGCCAGCAGCGTAGAGTGGGACAGGCATTACAATGAGCAGTTCTTC. Translation gives CASSVEWDRHYNEQFF.

V gene TRBV7-6 combines with J gene TRBJ1-6; tentative D call: TRBD1 (6 bases). Trimming pared 2 bases from V and 3 bases from J, leaving 17 bases between. This CDR3 contains 18 residues. Germline V gene lookup returns CDR1 SGHVS and CDR2 FNYEAQ. CDR3 DNA: TGTGCCAGCAGCTTAAGAGAGTCAGGGGACTACTATAATTCACCCCTCCACTTT. Protein product: CASSLRESGDYYNSPLHF.

This clone was seen a single time. Other DNA sequences in this specimen translate into the identical CDR3. The V call is TRBV27, the J call TRBJ1-1; D remains ambiguous. This CDR3 region has 13 residues. Germline V gene sequence: CDR1 MNHEY, CDR2 SMNVEV (reference sequence). Trimming removed 5 bases at V and 5 bases at J, with 12 bases between. The DNA for the CDR3 is TGTGCCAGCAGTCCCGGGAGAGGGACTGAAGCTTTCTTT. Protein: CASSPGRGTEAFF.

V usage is TRBV7-9 and J usage is TRBJ2-7; 8 nucleotides line up with TRBD1. Trimming took 2 bases from V and 4 from J; bases not matched to a gene: 7. CDR3 length: 15 amino acids. Germline V gives CDR1 SEHNR, CDR2 FQNEAQ (reference sequence). The CDR3 DNA reads as TGTGCCAGCAGCTTAAAGGGCAGGGGGCCGTACGAGCAGTACTTC. It translates to CASSLKGRGPYEQYF.

Concerning this clone: Other DNA sequences within the sample encode an identical CDR3. This chain links TRBV10-2 with TRBJ2-1, with 11 bases matching TRBD2. Germline CDR1 reads WSHSY; CDR2 reads SAAADI. The CDR3 has 15 amino acids. J lost 4 bases, V lost 2 bases, and 1 base had no gene match. The CDR3, as DNA: TGCGCCAGCAGTGAGGTAGCGGGGGGGTACAATGAGCAGTTCTTC. Protein product: CASSEVAGGYNEQFF.

The chain joins TRBV5-6 to TRBJ2-1; 12 nucleotides line up with TRBD2. J was trimmed by 9 bases and V by 0 bases; bases with no gene match: 10. CDR1 SGHDT and CDR2 YYEEEE come from the germline V gene. The CDR3 is 17 amino acids. CDR3 sequence reads: CASSLALGLAGSGEQFF. In nucleotides, the CDR3 is TGTGCCAGCAGCTTGGCCCTAGGACTAGCGGGAAGTGGTGAGCAGTTCTTC.

This chain joins TRBV7-8 and TRBJ2-7; tentative D call: TRBD1 (5 bases). This CDR3 comprises 15 residues. Trimming left V 5 bases short and J 1 base short, with 15 bases between. Germline CDR1 SGHVS, CDR2 FQNEAQ. Written as DNA, the CDR3 is TGTGCCAGCAGCGACCGCATGGGGCTTTCCTACGAGCAGTACTTC. Its protein product is CASSDRMGLSYEQYF.

For this clone: The same CDR3 can be traced to other DNA sequences in this sample. The J gene is TRBJ2-7, the V gene TRBV27; D unresolved. The germline gives CDR1 MNHEY, CDR2 SMNVEV (reference sequence). This CDR3 comprises 12 residues. Trimming left V 0 bases short and J 4 bases short, with 4 bases between. The CDR3 DNA sequence: TGTGCCAGCAGTTTATCCGGATACGAGCAGTACTTC. This encodes CASSLSGYEQYF.

On this clone: This sample includes further DNA sequences coding for the same CDR3. The rearrangement links TRBV4-1 to TRBJ2-3; 9 bases map to TRBD2. The CDR3 spans 15 residues. V dropped 0 bases and J dropped 5; count of bases not matched to a gene: 3. The germline V gene has CDR1 MGHRA and CDR2 YSYEKL. CDR3 bases: TGCGCCAGCAGCCAAGAACGCGGGAGGGGAGATACGCAGTATTTT. It translates to CASSQERGRGDTQYF.

V usage is TRBV6-5 and J usage is TRBJ1-2; the D is unclear. Between the trimmed V and J ends, which lost 0 bases and 2 bases, there was a span of 7 bases. CDR3 length: 14 residues. Germline lookup yields CDR1 MNHEY and CDR2 SVGAGI. This chain's CDR3 is CASSYSRVNYGYTF. CDR3 sequence (DNA): TGTGCCAGCAGTTACTCAAGGGTAAACTATGGCTACACCTTC.

The rearrangement joins TRBV5-6 to TRBJ2-1, with D unresolved. CDR1 and CDR2 (germline): SGHDT, YYEEEE. Between the trimmed V and J ends, which lost 4 bases and 4 bases, there was a span of 12 bases. CDR3 length equals 14 residues. CDR3: CASSPEGYYNEQFF. DNA of the CDR3: TGTGCCAGCAGCCCCGAAGGATATTACAATGAGCAGTTCTTC. The whole variable domain, filled in from reference TRBV5-6 and TRBJ2-1, reads DAGVTQSPTHLIKTRGQQVTLRCSPKSGHDTVSWYQQALGQGPQFIFQYYEEEERQRGNFPDRFSGHQFPNYSSELNVNALLLGDSALYLCASSPEGYYNEQFFGPGTRLTVL.

The gene calls are TRBV5-4 and TRBJ2-1; the D gene is possibly TRBD1 (6 bases). V was shortened by 2 bases and J by 10 bases, with 16 bases between the two germline ends. Looked up from germline, CDR1 is SGHNT and CDR2 is YYREEE (reference sequence). The CDR3 has 14 amino acids. CDR3 protein: CASSLGGVLREQFF. The CDR3 DNA reads as TGTGCCAGCAGCTTAGGGGGAGTCCTTCGGGAGCAGTTCTTC.

The rearrangement uses TRBV11-1 and TRBJ2-2, with unresolved D. Germline V lookup: CDR1 SGHAT, CDR2 FQDESV (reference sequence). The germline V and J ends were trimmed by 5 bases and 6 bases, with 7 bases remaining between them. There are 12 residues in the CDR3. The CDR3 region is CASSLGAGELFF. CDR3 nucleotides: TGTGCCAGCAGCCTCGGTGCCGGGGAGCTGTTTTTT.

As regards this clone: Other DNA sequences from this sample encode an identical CDR3 as well. The chain carries TRBV5-1 and TRBJ1-1, with D unresolved. The germline V gene has CDR1 SGHRS and CDR2 YFSETQ. The V end lost 0 bases, the J end lost 4 bases, and 4 bases lay between the germline ends. This CDR3 region has 12 residues. Here the CDR3 DNA reads TGCGCCAGCAGCTTGGGGGTCACTGAAGCTTTCTTT. It yields the protein CASSLGVTEAFF.

V usage is TRBV5-4 and J usage is TRBJ2-3, with 10 bases identical to TRBD2. Germline CDR1 and CDR2: SGHNT and YYREEE (reference sequence). The J segment lost 4 bases and the V segment lost 2 bases, leaving 13 bases of the junction unmatched. The CDR3 totals 18 residues. The CDR3 loop is CASSFSSGGALVADTQYF. The CDR3 DNA reads as TGTGCCAGCAGCTTTTCAAGCGGGGGGGCTTTAGTTGCAGATACGCAGTATTTT.

Here the CDR3 DNA reads TGCGCCAGCAGCCAAATTCCCGGGACTGAGAACACTGAAGCTTTCTTT. Its protein product is CASSQIPGTENTEAFF. The chain joins TRBV4-3 to TRBJ1-1, with D possibly TRBD1 on 5 matching bases. The CDR3 has 16 amino acids. Trimming stripped 2 bases from V and 1 base from J, with 14 bases between. The germline CDR1 and CDR2 sequences are LGHNA and YSLEER.

Turning to this clone: At one end, the junction sequence differs from germline, possibly due to a read error. V usage is TRBV5-4 and J usage is TRBJ1-1; 7 bases match TRBD1. CDR3 length equals 17 residues. The germline V gene encodes CDR1 SGHNT and CDR2 YYREEE (reference sequence). The CDR3 sequence: CASTTAVKGAGNTEASF. DNA of the CDR3: TGTGCCAGCACCACGGCAGTGAAGGGGGCTGGGAACACTGAAGCTTCCTTT.

In the case of this clone: Within the sample, other DNA sequences also encode this same CDR3. CDR3 residues: CASSYTGLSYEQYF. DNA of the CDR3: TGCGCCAGCAGCTACACGGGACTCTCCTACGAGCAGTACTTC. The V gene is TRBV5-1, the J gene TRBJ2-7; possible D gene TRBD2, 6 bases. This CDR3 is built from 14 residues. Trimming left V 3 bases short and J 0 bases short, with 10 bases between. Germline CDR1 SGHRS, CDR2 YFSETQ.

CDR3 bases: TGTGCCAGCAGTTTGTACGGGGGCGGGTATTCACCCCTCCACTTT. It yields the protein CASSLYGGGYSPLHF. The V call is TRBV27, the J call TRBJ1-6; TRBD1 might be the D (6 bases). Germline CDR1 is MNHEY and CDR2 is SMNVEV (reference sequence). V was shortened by 3 bases and J by 8 bases, with 14 bases between the two germline ends. This CDR3 contains 15 residues.

This rearrangement joins TRBV30 to TRBJ2-7, with TRBD2 as a possible D gene (6 bases). The CDR3 is made up of 11 amino acids. Trimming removed 1 base from V and 7 bases from J, with 8 bases in between. Germline CDR1 is GTSNPN and CDR2 is SVGIG (reference sequence). CDR3 nucleotide sequence: TGTGCCTGGAGTGCGGGGAGGGAGCAGTACTTC. It encodes CAWSAGREQYF.

The count of this clone is one. The CDR3 sequence: CASSPGGPKDLSTDTQYF. The CDR3 DNA sequence: TGTGCCAGCAGCCCCGGGGGTCCGAAGGACCTTAGCACAGATACGCAGTATTTT. The gene calls are TRBV27 and TRBJ2-3; perhaps TRBD2 as D (6 bases). Per germline, CDR1 MNHEY and CDR2 SMNVEV (reference sequence). The CDR3 spans 18 residues. V was cut by 6 bases and J by 0 bases, with 22 bases left in between.

About this clone itself: Within the sample, other DNA sequences also encode this same CDR3. In nucleotides, the CDR3 is TGTGCCTGGAGTGCGGGACAGGGTTCACAGCCCCAGCATTTT. Residues: CAWSAGQGSQPQHF. The chain is built from TRBV30 and TRBJ1-5, with 9 bases identical to TRBD1. Trimming removed 1 base from V and 7 bases from J; junction bases left unmatched: 5. This CDR3 contains 14 residues. Germline V gene lookup returns CDR1 GTSNPN and CDR2 SVGIG (reference sequence).

The V call is TRBV19, the J call TRBJ2-5; D may correspond to TRBD1 or TRBD2 (5 bases each). The CDR3 runs to 12 residues. Trimming removed 5 bases at V and 3 bases at J, with 7 bases between. In germline, CDR1 is LNHDA, CDR2 SQIVND (reference sequence). CDR3 in DNA: TGTGCCAGTAGTCGGGACGAAGAGACCCAGTACTTC. Residues: CASSRDEETQYF.

A remark on this clone: This sample also contains other DNA sequences that code for the same CDR3. The chain carries TRBV7-9 and TRBJ2-2; D remains unclear. The germline V gene encodes CDR1 SEHNR and CDR2 FQNEAQ (reference sequence). V gave up 3 bases and J gave up 5 bases, with 7 bases separating them. The CDR3 has 13 residues. The CDR3 nucleotides read TGTGCCAGCAGCTTTTCGGGTACCGGGGAGCTGTTTTTT. It translates to CASSFSGTGELFF. The full variable domain, its missing parts supplied by reference TRBV7-9 and TRBJ2-2, is DTGVSQNPRHKITKRGQNVTFRCDPISEHNRLYWYRQTLGQGPEFLTYFQNEAQLEKSRLLSDRFSAERPKGSFSTLEIQRTEQGDSAMYLCASSFSGTGELFFGEGSRLTVL.

The V gene is TRBV25-1, the J gene TRBJ2-3; D uncertain. The CDR3 extends over 15 amino acids. Germline V gene lookup returns CDR1 MGHDK and CDR2 SYGVNS. The V gene lost 0 bases and the J gene lost 5 bases, with 12 bases spanning the gap. CDR3 sequence reads: CASSEYDGVGDTQYF. CDR3 sequence (DNA): TGTGCCAGCAGTGAATATGATGGGGTCGGAGATACGCAGTATTTT.

The sample holds a few counts of this clone. V gene TRBV5-4 combines with J gene TRBJ1-6, with D hard to call. Trimming took 9 bases from V and 5 from J, leaving 9 bases between them. CDR1 is SGHNT and CDR2 is YYREEE in the germline V gene (reference sequence). The CDR3 contains 12 residues. Here the CDR3 reads CATARDNSPLHF. CDR3 bases: TGTGCCACCGCAAGGGATAATTCACCCCTCCACTTT.

The chain couples TRBV27 to TRBJ1-6, with TRBD1 as a possible D gene (6 bases). V was clipped by 5 bases and J by 9 bases, with 17 bases between them. CDR3 length: 15 amino acids. Looked up from germline, CDR1 is MNHEY and CDR2 is SMNVEV (reference sequence). The CDR3 DNA sequence: TGTGCCAGCAGTCTCCGGGACACCTCATTTTCACCCCTCCACTTT. Translation: CASSLRDTSFSPLHF.

The chain joins TRBV4-3 to TRBJ1-1, with D maybe TRBD1 (5 bases). The CDR3 contains 13 residues. V shed 0 bases and J shed 11 bases, with 13 bases lying between them. Germline CDR1 LGHNA, CDR2 YSLEER. Here the CDR3 reads CASSQDPGTAAFF. The CDR3 nucleotides read TGCGCCAGCAGCCAAGATCCCGGGACGGCGGCTTTCTTT.

The chain is built from TRBV7-2 and TRBJ2-7; 7 bases line up with TRBD2. Losses at the gene ends were 4 bases for V and 5 bases for J; bases not matched to a gene: 11. The CDR3 totals 15 residues. Per the germline V gene, CDR1 is SGHTA and CDR2 is FQGNSA. The CDR3 spells CASSSWDYIRHEQYF. CDR3 sequence (DNA): TGTGCCAGCAGCTCCTGGGACTACATTCGGCACGAGCAGTACTTC.

This chain connects TRBV19 to TRBJ2-1; possibly TRBD2 for D (7 bases). Trimming removed 1 base at V and 9 bases at J, with 13 bases between. This CDR3 region has 14 residues. Looked up from germline, CDR1 is LNHDA and CDR2 is SQIVND (reference sequence). Here the CDR3 reads CASSIVRGAIEQFF. CDR3 DNA: TGTGCCAGTAGTATAGTTCGGGGGGCGATTGAGCAGTTCTTC. The entire variable domain, with the rest obtained from reference TRBV19 and TRBJ2-1, is as follows: DGGITQSPKYLFRKEGQNVTLSCEQNLNHDAMYWYRQDPGQGLRLIYYSQIVNDFQKGDIAEGYSVSREKKESFPLTVTSAQKNPTAFYLCASSIVRGAIEQFFGPGTRLTVL.

This clone occurred once. The rearrangement uses TRBV2 and TRBJ1-6; 7 bases map to TRBD1. CDR1 and CDR2 from the germline V gene are SNHLY and FYNNEI. This CDR3 is built from 18 residues. Trimming removed 1 base from V and 6 bases from J; junction bases left unmatched: 12. The DNA of the CDR3 is TGTGCCAGCAGTGAAGGTTTTCTCCGGGACAGCAGTAATTCACCCCTCCACTTT. Protein product: CASSEGFLRDSSNSPLHF.

V and J are TRBV12-5 and TRBJ1-1, with D uncertain. Germline V gene lookup returns CDR1 LGHNT and CDR2 FRNRAP. The germline V and J ends were trimmed by 7 bases and 1 base, with 7 bases remaining between them. CDR3 size: 12 residues. In nucleotides, the CDR3 is TGTGCTAGTGATCTAGAGAACACTGAAGCTTTCTTT. Translation gives CASDLENTEAFF. The full variable domain, with the rest looked up from reference TRBV12-5 and TRBJ1-1, is DARVTQTPRHKVTEMGQEVTMRCQPILGHNTVFWYRQTMMQGLELLAYFRNRAPLDDSGMPKDRFSAEMPDATLATLKIQPSEPRDSAVYFCASDLENTEAFFGQGTRLTVV.